The 30 T cell receptor beta chains below all came from one sample that was sequenced in a study of radiotherapy plus CTLA-4 blockade in lung cancer. Libraries were prepared by immunoSEQ multiplex PCR; TCRdb keeps only in-frame clonotypes and omits some of them. Of 70,000 to 95,000 clones in the sample, around 84% are singletons; the top ten hold 16%. The source was peripheral blood, collected from a patient treated with radiotherapy plus ipilimumab. These TCRs come from a human donor with non-small cell lung cancer that progressed on radiotherapy plus ipilimumab.

The chain is built from TRBV7-8 and TRBJ2-7; D may be TRBD2 (5 bases). The CDR3 contains 13 residues. The ends were cut back, 0 bases at V and 2 bases at J, with 5 bases in the middle. Germline V gives CDR1 SGHVS, CDR2 FQNEAQ. The DNA of the CDR3 is TGTGCCAGCAGCTTAGCGGGAGCCTACGAGCAGTACTTC. It codes for CASSLAGAYEQYF.

The V call is TRBV6-4, the J call TRBJ2-4, with 9 bases matching TRBD2. Trimming removed 5 bases from V and 0 bases from J; junction bases left unmatched: 11. The CDR3 covers 18 residues. Per germline, CDR1 MRHNA and CDR2 SNTAGT. The CDR3 sequence is CASSTRTSVRVAKNIQYF. CDR3 coding DNA: TGTGCCAGCAGTACTAGGACTAGCGTACGGGTAGCCAAAAACATTCAGTACTTC.

CDR3: CASSPGYQGDTQYF. The CDR3 nucleotides are TGTGCCAGCAGCCCAGGCTACCAGGGTGATACGCAGTATTTT. This sequence joins TRBV7-3 and TRBJ2-3; D is perhaps TRBD1 (5 bases). The CDR3 has 14 amino acids. V lost 5 bases, J lost 6 bases, and 15 bases lay in between. CDR1 and CDR2 (germline): SGHTA, FQGTGA.

This clone was picked up a small number of times. This likely came from a read error, as a far larger clone is one base away. The genes are TRBV14 and TRBJ2-7; 11 nucleotides align to TRBD1. Looked up from germline, CDR1 is SGHDN and CDR2 is FVKESK. Losses at the gene ends were 5 bases for V and 1 base for J; bases not matched to a gene: 4. The CDR3 runs 15 residues. The DNA for the CDR3 is TGTGCCAGCAGCTTCGGACAGGGGGCATCCTACGAGCAGTACTTC. Protein product: CASSFGQGASYEQYF.

V and J are TRBV27 and TRBJ1-2; D is perhaps TRBD1 (6 bases). V was pared by 0 bases and J by 1 base, with 12 bases between. CDR1 and CDR2 (germline): MNHEY, SMNVEV (reference sequence). CDR3 length: 16 residues. Here the CDR3 reads CASSLSRQEINYGYTF. The CDR3 DNA reads as TGTGCCAGCAGTTTATCAAGACAGGAGATTAACTATGGCTACACCTTC.

This chain uses TRBV2 with TRBJ1-1; D remains unclear. Germline V gene sequence: CDR1 SNHLY, CDR2 FYNNEI. The CDR3 is 13 residues long. V gave up 3 bases and J gave up 5 bases, with 10 bases separating them. CDR3 nucleotides: TGTGCCAGCAGTGATTCGGTATTGACTGAAGCTTTCTTT. It is translated as CASSDSVLTEAFF.

The chain carries TRBV28 and TRBJ2-7, with 7 bases that match TRBD2. The CDR3 extends over 14 amino acids. V dropped 5 bases and J dropped 6; count of bases not matched to a gene: 10. CDR1 MDHEN and CDR2 SYDVKM come from the germline V gene. The CDR3 region is CASSPPVGGGEQYF. The CDR3 DNA follows: TGTGCCAGCAGTCCCCCAGTGGGGGGGGGCGAGCAGTACTTC.

V and J are TRBV7-2 and TRBJ2-1; 7 bases agree with TRBD2. The CDR3 is 15 residues long. Trimming took 5 bases from V and 3 from J; bases not matched to a gene: 7. Germline-derived CDR1 and CDR2 are SGHTA and FQGNSA. CDR3: CASSLVGGSYNEQFF. CDR3 coding DNA: TGTGCCAGCAGCCTCGTAGGCGGGAGCTACAATGAGCAGTTCTTC.

The genes are TRBV19 and TRBJ1-5; 8 bases are shared with TRBD1. Looked up from germline, CDR1 is LNHDA and CDR2 is SQIVND (reference sequence). The junction had 5 bases not matched to a gene; V was cut back by 5 bases and J by 2 bases. This CDR3 region has 15 residues. CDR3: CASSGQQGGNQPQHF. CDR3 DNA sequence: TGTGCCAGTAGTGGACAACAGGGGGGCAATCAGCCCCAGCATTTT.

This clone appeared once. The chain joins TRBV6-6 to TRBJ2-3, with D perhaps TRBD2 (6 bases). V shed 6 bases and J shed 0 bases, with 10 bases lying between them. This CDR3 has 14 residues. Looked up from germline, CDR1 is MNHNY and CDR2 is SVGAGI (reference sequence). This chain's CDR3 is CASRAGTSTDTQYF. CDR3 DNA: TGTGCCAGCAGAGCCGGGACTAGCACAGATACGCAGTATTTT.

V usage is TRBV28 and J usage is TRBJ1-5; maybe TRBD1 (6 bases). The V gene lost 4 bases and the J gene lost 4 bases, with 11 bases spanning the gap. CDR3 length: 14 residues. The germline V gene encodes CDR1 MDHEN and CDR2 SYDVKM. The DNA of the CDR3 is TGTGCCAGCAGTTCGGACAGCCTGAATCAGCCCCAGCATTTT. It is translated as CASSSDSLNQPQHF. Together with reference TRBV28 and TRBJ1-5, the CDR3 gives the full variable domain: DVKVTQSSRYLVKRTGEKVFLECVQDMDHENMFWYRQDPGLGLRLIYFSYDVKMKEKGDIPEGYSVSREKKERFSLILESASTNQTSMYLCASSSDSLNQPQHFGDGTRLSIL.

The chain links TRBV4-1 to TRBJ2-1, with 7 bases aligning to TRBD2. This CDR3 has 16 residues. The germline V gene has CDR1 MGHRA and CDR2 YSYEKL. With 1 base clipped from V and 7 bases from J, the junction kept 10 bases outside the gene matches. The CDR3 coding sequence is TGCGCCAGCAGCCAAGGGGGGGGACCCACCAGGAATGAGCAGTTCTTC. This encodes CASSQGGGPTRNEQFF.

V gene TRBV11-1 combines with J gene TRBJ1-1; D not certain. CDR1 is SGHAT, CDR2 FQDESV, per germline (reference sequence). V was cut by 1 base and J by 1 base, with 4 bases left in between. This CDR3 contains 13 residues. The CDR3 here is CASSLGSNTEAFF. The CDR3, as DNA: TGTGCCAGCAGCTTAGGGTCGAACACTGAAGCTTTCTTT.

In its sample, this clone was seen once. This chain links TRBV2 with TRBJ2-1; the match to TRBD1 covers 11 bases. V gave up 2 bases and J gave up 8 bases; unmatched junction bases: 8. CDR1 and CDR2 from the germline V gene are SNHLY and FYNNEI. The CDR3 extends over 16 amino acids. The CDR3 reads CASSELDRGQRDEQFF. The DNA for the CDR3 is TGTGCCAGCAGTGAACTGGACAGGGGGCAAAGGGATGAGCAGTTCTTC.

V and J are TRBV18 and TRBJ2-5; D gene ambiguous. Trimming took off 0 bases at V and 2 bases at J, with 7 bases between the two ends. The CDR3 loop spans 14 amino acids. CDR1 is KGHSH, CDR2 LQKENI, per germline. Here the CDR3 DNA reads TGTGCCAGCTCACCACCGGCAAAGCAAGAGACCCAGTACTTC. Translated: CASSPPAKQETQYF.

The V and J genes are TRBV4-3 and TRBJ2-7, with TRBD2 matching over 7 bases. With 0 bases clipped from V and 5 bases from J, the junction kept 7 bases outside the gene matches. This CDR3 has 15 residues. The germline gives CDR1 LGHNA, CDR2 YSLEER. The CDR3 loop reads CASSQDRIAGHEQYF. Written as DNA, the CDR3 is TGCGCCAGCAGCCAAGATCGGATAGCGGGTCACGAGCAGTACTTC.

CDR3: CASSLMAGRPFF. CDR3 DNA: TGTGCCAGCAGCTTAATGGCGGGACGTCCGTTCTTC. The chain joins TRBV7-2 to TRBJ2-1; D possibly corresponds to TRBD2 (6 bases). The germline CDR1 and CDR2 sequences are SGHTA and FQGNSA. V shed 2 bases and J shed 15 bases, with 14 bases lying between them. This CDR3 comprises 12 residues. Complete variable domain (other parts from reference TRBV7-2 and TRBJ2-1): GAGVSQSPSNKVTEKGKDVELRCDPISGHTALYWYRQSLGQGLEFLIYFQGNSAPDKSGLPSDRFSAERTGGSVSTLTIQRTQQEDSAVYLCASSLMAGRPFFGPGTRLTVL.

The CDR3 region has the DNA TGCAGCGTCGCCCGGGACTGGAGGAATGAGCAGTTCTTC. Its protein product is CSVARDWRNEQFF. V is TRBV29-1 and J is TRBJ2-1; a possible D gene is TRBD2 (6 bases). This CDR3 has 13 residues. V was pared by 6 bases and J by 7 bases, with 16 bases between. Per the germline V gene, CDR1 is SQVTM and CDR2 is ANQGSEA.

The V and J genes are TRBV5-1 and TRBJ2-1; 11 nucleotides line up with TRBD1. The germline V gene has CDR1 SGHRS and CDR2 YFSETQ. This CDR3 is built from 15 residues. J gave up 9 bases and V 4 bases, and 9 bases lay outside the gene matches. As DNA, the CDR3 is TGCGCCAGCAGCCTGGGCGGACAGGGGGCCAGTGAGCAGTTCTTC. It codes for CASSLGGQGASEQFF.

The rearrangement uses TRBV27 and TRBJ2-7, with D possibly TRBD2 on 6 matching bases. This CDR3 has 19 residues. Germline V gives CDR1 MNHEY, CDR2 SMNVEV (reference sequence). V lost 6 bases and J lost 0, with 27 bases in between. DNA for the CDR3: TGTGCCAGCAGCTCCTACGGAGGGCCTGGGACTCAAGGCTCCTACGAGCAGTACTTC. Its protein is CASSSYGGPGTQGSYEQYF.

This clone was seen a single time. Here the CDR3 DNA reads TGCAGCGTAAGGGACAGGGAGGACTATGGCTACACCTTC. Translated, it gives CSVRDREDYGYTF. V and J are TRBV29-1 and TRBJ1-2, with 9 bases lining up with TRBD1. Germline V lookup: CDR1 SQVTM, CDR2 ANQGSEA. J gave up 3 bases and V 6 bases, and 5 bases lay outside the gene matches. CDR3 size: 13 residues.

The chain recombines TRBV5-4 with TRBJ1-2; unclear D gene. Trimming pared 4 bases from V and 9 bases from J, leaving 19 bases between. CDR3 size: 14 residues. Germline V gene sequence: CDR1 SGHNT, CDR2 YYREEE (reference sequence). CDR3 bases: TGTGCCAGCAGCCCAGAGCCTTCGGGAAATCGCTACACCTTC. Protein product: CASSPEPSGNRYTF.

Concerning this clone itself: This specimen includes other DNA sequences encoding the same CDR3. The CDR3 loop reads CASSTAGGYEQYF. The DNA of the CDR3 is TGTGCCAGTAGTACCGCGGGGGGCTACGAGCAGTACTTC. The chain employs TRBV19 and TRBJ2-7; 8 positions agree with TRBD2. Per the germline V gene, CDR1 is LNHDA and CDR2 is SQIVND (reference sequence). Trimming at V came to 4 bases and at J to 3 bases, leaving 2 bases not matched to a gene. The CDR3 length is 13 residues.

V gene TRBV30 combines with J gene TRBJ2-7, with 8 bases lining up with TRBD2. V was pared by 1 base and J by 3 bases, with 8 bases of the junction left unmatched. CDR1 and CDR2 from the germline V gene are GTSNPN and SVGIG (reference sequence). The CDR3 is 15 amino acids. The CDR3 loop reads CAWSATGTSIYEQYF. The CDR3 nucleotides are TGTGCCTGGAGTGCCACCGGGACTAGTATCTACGAGCAGTACTTC.

This chain joins TRBV6-1 and TRBJ1-1; D may be TRBD1 (5 bases). V lost 2 bases and J 5 bases, leaving 18 bases between the germline ends. In germline, CDR1 is MNHNS, CDR2 SASEGT. The CDR3 sequence is 16 residues long. In nucleotides, the CDR3 is TGTGCCAGCAGTGAAAACCCGGGGACCCGAGGGACTGAAGCTTTCTTT. Encoded protein: CASSENPGTRGTEAFF.

The gene calls are TRBV5-1 and TRBJ2-5; 12 nucleotides align to TRBD1. Losses at the gene ends were 3 bases for V and 5 bases for J; bases not matched to a gene: 5. The length of the CDR3 is 15 residues. Germline CDR1 reads SGHRS; CDR2 reads YFSETQ. The CDR3 protein is CASSWGQGAGETQYF. CDR3 nucleotides: TGCGCCAGCAGCTGGGGACAGGGGGCAGGGGAGACCCAGTACTTC.

The V call is TRBV4-1, the J call TRBJ2-3; D is perhaps TRBD2 (6 bases). Germline CDR1 is MGHRA and CDR2 is YSYEKL. The CDR3 sequence is 16 residues long. With 0 bases removed from V and 6 bases from J, the gap between germline ends came to 16 bases. CDR3 bases: TGCGCCAGCAGCCAAGATAAAGGGAGGAGGTCGGATACGCAGTATTTT. Translation gives CASSQDKGRRSDTQYF.

The chain combines TRBV5-1 with TRBJ2-7; TRBD1 aligns across 8 bases. This CDR3 has 14 amino acids. J gave up 3 bases and V 0 bases, and 2 bases lay outside the gene matches. CDR1 and CDR2 from the germline V gene are SGHRS and YFSETQ. CDR3 in DNA: TGCGCCAGCAGCTTGGGGGACAGGAACTACGAGCAGTACTTC. Translated, it gives CASSLGDRNYEQYF.

The genes are TRBV6-1 and TRBJ2-5; 7 nucleotides match TRBD1. Trimming took 7 bases from V and 0 from J; bases not matched to a gene: 8. CDR3 length: 15 residues. In germline, CDR1 is MNHNS, CDR2 SASEGT. The CDR3 sequence is CASNRGQTYQETQYF. The CDR3 DNA reads TGTGCCAGCAACAGGGGCCAGACGTACCAAGAGACCCAGTACTTC.

V gene TRBV19 combines with J gene TRBJ2-7; D is uncertain. The CDR3 totals 13 residues. Trimming left V 5 bases short and J 7 bases short, with 15 bases between. Germline V gene lookup returns CDR1 LNHDA and CDR2 SQIVND (reference sequence). CDR3 DNA sequence: TGTGCCAGTAGTTTAGTCAGGCTGGGGGAGCAGTACTTC. This codes for CASSLVRLGEQYF. The full variable domain, with the rest looked up from reference TRBV19 and TRBJ2-7, is DGGITQSPKYLFRKEGQNVTLSCEQNLNHDAMYWYRQDPGQGLRLIYYSQIVNDFQKGDIAEGYSVSREKKESFPLTVTSAQKNPTAFYLCASSLVRLGEQYFGPGTRLTVT.